This T cell receptor (beta chain) was observed in a study of cytomegalovirus exposure and HLA in healthy donors. The PCR made use of 60 Vbeta and 13 Jbeta primers. TCRdb's table, derived via immunoSEQ multiplex PCR, lists solely in-frame clones and lacks some. The sample totals about 160,000 clones. The sequence was collected from a man aged 25 to 45 in good health and CMV-seronegative. Sequenced: PBMCs.

CDR3 DNA sequence: TGTGCCAGCAGCCGGGACACCCCCGCTCGCAATCAGCCCCAGCATTTT. It yields the protein CASSRDTPARNQPQHF. The V call is TRBV7-8, the J call TRBJ1-5; perhaps TRBD1 as D (6 bases). This CDR3 has 16 amino acids. Germline CDR1 SGHVS, CDR2 FQNEAQ. V gave up 5 bases and J gave up 2 bases, with 16 bases separating them.